The rows below give T cell receptor beta chains drawn from one sample of a study of glioma-infiltrating T cells. In TCRdb, the multiplex PCR reads were re-called with MiXCR into one record per CDR3 protein. The sample shows roughly 130,000 distinct CDR3 sequences, approximately 26% of them seen only once. The sample was glioma tissue, nonneoplastic brain tissue, or PBMCs (not recorded which). These TCRs come from a human donor with low-grade glioma or glioblastoma, undergoing nonglioma brain surgery, or in good health (not recorded which). CDR3s leave out the opening cysteine and the closing phenylalanine or tryptophan. Part of the rows lack a size; the others show once, few, many or a class for expanded clones.

TRBJ2-3 | TRBV18 | . | ASPTTDMQY
TRBJ1-2 | TRBV12-3/TRBV12-4 | few | ASSLFSYGYT
TRBJ1-2 | TRBV18 | . | ASSPDRERGYT
TRBJ1-2 | TRBV20-1 | many | SAMDRGLNYGYT
TRBJ1-4 | TRBV5-1 | . | ASMGGTGNEKLF
TRBJ2-5 | TRBV20-1 | few | SAIPPLAGYQETQY
TRBJ2-5 | TRBV6-1 | . | ASRASMETQY
TRBJ2-3 | TRBV6-1 | many | ASRHREPDTQY
TRBJ1-2 | TRBV7-3 | few | ASSPSPDRNYGYT
TRBJ1-1 | TRBV6-1 | many | ASSDMGMNTEAF
TRBJ2-4 | TRBV6-5 | . | ASGDPGQKNIQY
TRBJ1-2 | TRBV4-1 | many | ASSQAWTGVAVYT
TRBJ2-5 | TRBV18 | . | ASSPPSLETQY
TRBJ2-5 | TRBV20-1 | few | SDLDGLQETQY
TRBJ2-2 | TRBV2 | many | ASRVLIPGELF
TRBJ2-3 | TRBV19 | . | ASTPTGAADTQY
TRBJ1-5 | TRBV6-4 | . | ASRQQGAGDQPQH
TRBJ2-1 | TRBV7-3 | . | ASSLAGTGAIGEQF
TRBJ2-1 | TRBV12-5 | many | ASGWREANNEQF
TRBJ1-5 | TRBV7-9 | . | ASSLGTGGLPQH
TRBJ1-1 | TRBV25-1 | many | ASSLPGGNTEAF